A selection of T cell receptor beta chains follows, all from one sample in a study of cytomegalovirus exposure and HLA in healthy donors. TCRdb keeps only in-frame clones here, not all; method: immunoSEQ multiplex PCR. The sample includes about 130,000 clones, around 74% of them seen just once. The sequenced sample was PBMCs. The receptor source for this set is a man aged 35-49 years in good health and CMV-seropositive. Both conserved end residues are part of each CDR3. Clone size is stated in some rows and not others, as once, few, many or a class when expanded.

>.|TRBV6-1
CASRPTGYGYTF
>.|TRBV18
CASSPDRESRTEAFF
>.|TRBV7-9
CSSSLGLGYGRYEQYF
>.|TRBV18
CASSLKTSGGVEDTQYF
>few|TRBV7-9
CASSRPGQFMNTEAFF
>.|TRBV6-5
CASRRPEGGYEQYF
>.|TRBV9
CASSVGHNTGELFF
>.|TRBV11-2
CASSSGLAGYNEQFF
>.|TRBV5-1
CASSLNGGQPSEQYF
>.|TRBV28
CASSRDYARADTQYF
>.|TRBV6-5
CASSYSKGYNSPLHF
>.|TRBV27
CASSLSIPGTGRNQPQHF
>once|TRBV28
CASSLAGGRYEQYF
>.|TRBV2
CASRLAVDGYTF
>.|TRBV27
CASSLRTGGYEQYF
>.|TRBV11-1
CASSYGFLAGGPGNEQFF
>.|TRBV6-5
CASSYSGQGGRKLFF
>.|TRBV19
CASSILGLETQYF
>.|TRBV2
CASSGSRGGGYSNQPQHF
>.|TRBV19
CATGLAGGGTDTQYF
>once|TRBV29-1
CSERGLASTDTQYF
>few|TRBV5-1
CASSLAGQPQHF
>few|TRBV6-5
CASSYLAGLMNTEAFF
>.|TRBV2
CASRQGQELYNEQFF
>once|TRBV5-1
CASSLLSGSSTDTQYF
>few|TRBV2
CASRRPDTQYF
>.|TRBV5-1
CASSLQGLSNYEQYF
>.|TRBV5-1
CASGATGTGGAGYGYTF
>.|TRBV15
CATSRDSQINYGYTF
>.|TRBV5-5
CASSLRGQEYTEAFF
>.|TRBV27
CASSLGAGGQPQHF
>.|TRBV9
CASSGRGGYTF
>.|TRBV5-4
CASSLAGRAGNTGELFF
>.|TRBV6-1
CASREGGRLEYF
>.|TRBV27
CASSLSWQLFYNEQFF
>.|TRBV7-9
CASSFIGRATSGGTDTQYF
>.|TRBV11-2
CASSLNGGEQFF
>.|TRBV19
CASSTVDRAPLTEAFF
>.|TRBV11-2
CASSLGPPGQGGPDTQYF
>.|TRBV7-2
CASSLTSGSRYEQYF
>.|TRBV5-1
CASSKGLAGAQTYEQYF
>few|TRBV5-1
CASSLEAGRSYEQYF
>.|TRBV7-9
CASSSGLAGGPPKGTQYF
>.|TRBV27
CASSDEPKANYGYTF
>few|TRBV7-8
CASSLRLGLAGDSYEQYF
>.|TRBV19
CASSIGTGKNTGELFF
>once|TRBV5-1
CASSLSPRGIGTGELFF
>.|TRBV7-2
CASSLSGGRWETQYF
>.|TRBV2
CASRNRAPAGYGYTF